This T cell receptor (beta chain) appears in the sequencing data of a study of blood T cells in healthy people across ages. Broader study findings: No one knew whether donors had CMV, which possibly confounded expanded clonotype changes. Per million T cells, TCR beta diversity dropped roughly linearly as age increased.

A second PCR, run for about 7 to 11 cycles, used a sample-barcoded 5' primer plus a J-beta primer mix. TCRdb recomputed calls from the 5' RACE reads with MiXCR, one row per CDR3 protein. Among 600,000 or so distinct CDR3 sequences listed, roughly 30% were seen once. This CDR3 comprises 17 residues. Germline values: CDR1 SGHDT, CDR2 YYEEEE. V shed 2 bases and J 10 bases; nucleotides not matched to a gene: 15. This clonotype was seen at least ten times. No antigen is known for it. The specimen was blood. The rearrangement joins TRBV5-6 to TRBJ2-1, with TRBD2 matching over 10 bases. This sequence was found in a woman of 80 years or more in good health. CDR3 in DNA: TGTGCCAGCAGCTTTGACACAGGGGTAGCGGGGGGTGGGGAGCAGTTCTTC. The encoded protein is CASSFDTGVAGGGEQFF.